This T cell receptor (beta chain) was profiled in a study of blood T cell repertoires in COVID-19. The CDR3 runs 13 residues. Per germline, CDR1 SQVTM and CDR2 ANQGSEA. The junction had 4 bases not matched to a gene; V was cut back by 6 bases and J by 6 bases. Per the original methods: Amplification of reference gene primers provided the estimated nucleated cell counts. Assay used: immunoSEQ multiplex PCR; TCRdb lists only in-frame clones, some missing. V and J calls plus clone size are reproduced from that table; the DNA served to infer D and trimming. The table includes 250,000 or so clones, under 90% detected once. Cohort 3 donors counted as recovered after two negative PCRs, clearance, or resolved symptoms.

The sample taken for sequencing was PBMCs or T cells enriched from blood (not recorded which). This sequence joins TRBV29-1 and TRBJ2-1; TRBD2 aligns across 11 bases. The sequence was obtained from a man in his forties who had recovered from COVID-19. CDR3: CSVGGTSGNEQFF. CDR3 DNA: TGCAGCGTGGGCGGGACTAGCGGCAATGAGCAGTTCTTC.